Listed here are 29 T cell receptor beta chains from one sample, sequenced in a study of OX40 agonist ivuxolimab in advanced cancers. Library method: the immunoSEQ multiplex PCR assay. Drawn from immuneACCESS, this table holds only the in-frame rearrangements with V and J called that TCRdb kept. Clones are partly lost; checked studies trace under half to an unresolved V gene and leave the rest unexplained. Within this sample are over 25,000 clones, with 86% of them counted one time only. The leading ten clones occupy approximately 28% of the sample. The sample consisted of CD4+ or CD8+ T cells sorted from blood, taken in a trial of the OX40 agonist ivuxolimab. These receptors were taken from an adult with an advanced solid tumor such as melanoma, head and neck, liver or kidney cancer.

The chain couples TRBV9 to TRBJ2-1; D uncertain. The CDR3 is 19 residues long. V dropped 0 bases and J dropped 0 bases, with 19 bases sitting between them. The germline gives CDR1 SGDLS, CDR2 YYNGEE. CDR3 protein: CASSVGIGNGLSSYNEQFF. The DNA for the CDR3 is TGTGCCAGCAGCGTAGGAATTGGTAATGGGCTGAGCTCCTACAATGAGCAGTTCTTC.

In its sample, this clone is medium-sized. The rearrangement joins TRBV9 to TRBJ2-7, with TRBD2 as a possible D gene (6 bases). Germline loops: CDR1 SGDLS, CDR2 YYNGEE. V was cut by 2 bases and J by 13 bases, with 19 bases left in between. The CDR3 has 13 residues. CDR3 bases: TGTGCCAGCAGCGTGGGGGACGGGGGAGTAATCTACTTC. Translating it yields CASSVGDGGVIYF.

This sequence joins TRBV10-1 and TRBJ1-3; D not resolved. The CDR3 consists of 13 residues. Germline lookup yields CDR1 WNHNN and CDR2 SYGVQD (reference sequence). Between the trimmed V and J ends, which lost 3 bases and 4 bases, there was a span of 7 bases. CDR3 region: CASSEAEGNTIYF. The CDR3, as DNA: TGCGCCAGCAGTGAAGCAGAGGGAAACACCATATATTTT.

This chain links TRBV7-9 with TRBJ2-2, with D uncertain. Per germline, CDR1 SEHNR and CDR2 FQNEAQ (reference sequence). Between the trimmed V and J ends, which lost 5 bases and 5 bases, there was a span of 24 bases. This CDR3 has 18 residues. In nucleotides, the CDR3 is TGTGCCAGCAGCCTTACCCCCTCGGCCGCTCTAACGACCGGGGAGCTGTTTTTT. Protein sequence: CASSLTPSAALTTGELFF.

This clone was seen just once. The chain combines TRBV5-6 with TRBJ2-1, with unresolved D. The CDR3 loop spans 11 amino acids. Trimming shortened V by 1 base and J by 10 bases, and 6 bases separated the two germline ends. The germline V gene has CDR1 SGHDT and CDR2 YYEEEE. Written as DNA, the CDR3 is TGTGCCAGCAGCTTGATGCTAGAGCAGTTCTTC. It codes for CASSLMLEQFF.

DNA for the CDR3: TGCGCCAGCAGCTTCGACAGGGCCGGGGACAAGCAGTTCTTC. Translation: CASSFDRAGDKQFF. V and J are TRBV5-1 and TRBJ2-1, with 7 positions matching TRBD1. Germline CDR1 and CDR2: SGHRS and YFSETQ. With 2 bases clipped from V and 11 bases from J, the junction kept 10 bases outside the gene matches. CDR3 length equals 14 residues.

The chain employs TRBV7-3 and TRBJ2-3, with D possibly being TRBD2 (6 bases). Germline loops: CDR1 SGHTA, CDR2 FQGTGA. This CDR3 is 13 amino acids long. The V end was cut by 5 bases, the J end by 6 bases, with 12 bases between. CDR3: CASSPIGGDTQYF. The CDR3 DNA follows: TGTGCCAGCAGCCCTATTGGGGGGGATACGCAGTATTTT.

The J gene is TRBJ2-3, the V gene TRBV2; TRBD1 matches 10 bases. In germline, CDR1 is SNHLY, CDR2 FYNNEI. Trimming at V came to 5 bases and at J to 1 base, leaving 3 bases not matched to a gene. This CDR3 comprises 15 residues. The CDR3 reads CASSSGTGGTDTQYF. As DNA, the CDR3 is TGTGCCAGCAGTTCCGGGACAGGGGGCACAGATACGCAGTATTTT.

The chain links TRBV28 to TRBJ1-5; TRBD1 is a possible D gene (5 bases). The V and J ends lost 5 bases and 7 bases respectively, with 21 bases between them. Germline V lookup: CDR1 MDHEN, CDR2 SYDVKM. The CDR3 runs 16 residues. CDR3 loop: CASSIPGQGGRQPQHF. CDR3 sequence (DNA): TGTGCCAGCAGTATCCCGGGGCAGGGTGGTAGGCAGCCCCAGCATTTT.

On this clone: Since the CDR3 does not end with the conserved phenylalanine or tryptophan, this likely comes from a read error. The DNA is left out, because the CDR3 cannot be placed on it with certainty; the CDR3 is given as TCRdb lists it. The rearrangement uses TRBV5-1 and TRBJ2-7. With termini counted, the CDR3 has 9 amino acids. Germline assignment: CDR1 SGHRS and CDR2 YFSETQ. The CDR3 reads CASSFTLRD.

The chain employs TRBV7-9 and TRBJ2-7; 11 bases are shared with TRBD2. V shed 2 bases and J 2 bases; nucleotides not matched to a gene: 2. CDR1 and CDR2 (germline): SEHNR, FQNEAQ (reference sequence). The CDR3 has 15 amino acids. The CDR3: CASSLPLAGAYEQYF. The CDR3 DNA is TGTGCCAGCAGCTTACCACTAGCGGGGGCCTACGAGCAGTACTTC.

The chain carries TRBV28 and TRBJ2-3; unclear D gene. CDR1 is MDHEN, CDR2 SYDVKM, per germline. The CDR3 is 16 amino acids. Trimming pared 3 bases from V and 2 bases from J, leaving 15 bases between. As DNA, the CDR3 is TGTGCCAGCAGTTTGGGTAGGGCACCCACCACAGATACGCAGTATTTT. It yields the protein CASSLGRAPTTDTQYF.

V usage is TRBV5-5 and J usage is TRBJ1-2, with D possibly matching TRBD1 (5 bases). Germline V lookup: CDR1 SGHKS, CDR2 YYEKEE (reference sequence). The CDR3 runs to 14 residues. V was cut by 4 bases and J by 1 base, with 11 bases left in between. The CDR3 loop is CASSLSTVNYGYTF. The CDR3 DNA is TGTGCCAGCAGCCTATCGACAGTTAACTATGGCTACACCTTC.

Only a few counts were recorded for this clone. The CDR3 spells CASSVWASGYYNEQFF. As DNA, the CDR3 is TGTGCCAGCAGTGTTTGGGCTAGCGGTTACTACAATGAGCAGTTCTTC. This rearrangement joins TRBV25-1 to TRBJ2-1, with 7 bases matching TRBD2. Unmatched junction bases numbered 9, after V lost 4 bases and J lost 3 bases. CDR1 and CDR2 (germline): MGHDK, SYGVNS. The CDR3 consists of 16 residues.

The chain uses TRBV5-1 and TRBJ2-7; D remains unclear. Germline-derived CDR1 and CDR2 are SGHRS and YFSETQ. The V end lost 3 bases, the J end lost 6 bases, and 13 bases lay between the germline ends. The CDR3 runs 13 residues. Here the CDR3 reads CASSSPRNSEQYF. In nucleotides, the CDR3 is TGCGCCAGCAGCTCGCCGCGGAACTCCGAGCAGTACTTC.

The chain combines TRBV5-1 with TRBJ1-3; no clear D. Trimming cost V 2 bases and J 9 bases, with 6 bases left between them. The CDR3 loop spans 11 amino acids. Per the germline V gene, CDR1 is SGHRS and CDR2 is YFSETQ. The CDR3: CASSFSGTIYF. In DNA, the CDR3 is TGCGCCAGCAGCTTCTCCGGCACCATATATTTT.

The gene calls are TRBV5-1 and TRBJ1-4; D not resolved. Trimming stripped 0 bases from V and 15 bases from J, with 18 bases between. CDR3 length equals 14 residues. Germline CDR1 SGHRS, CDR2 YFSETQ. CDR3 coding DNA: TGCGCCAGCAGCTTGGAAGCGTTTGGGCAACAATTGTTTTTT. The encoded protein is CASSLEAFGQQLFF.

The V gene is TRBV11-2, the J gene TRBJ2-7; D is uncertain. Per germline, CDR1 SGHAT and CDR2 FQNNGV. This CDR3 spans 14 amino acids. V lost 2 bases and J lost 0, with 8 bases in between. CDR3 residues: CASSLSWVSYEQYF. For the CDR3, the DNA is TGTGCCAGCAGCTTATCTTGGGTCTCCTACGAGCAGTACTTC.

The J gene is TRBJ2-7, the V gene TRBV19; 9 positions match TRBD1. This CDR3 spans 15 amino acids. The germline V gene has CDR1 LNHDA and CDR2 SQIVND (reference sequence). Germline trimming cut 5 bases from V and 7 bases from J; bases unmatched to any gene: 12. CDR3 sequence (DNA): TGTGCCAGTAGTCTGGGGACAGGGCTTGTCTGGGAGCAGTACTTC. Protein product: CASSLGTGLVWEQYF.

This chain joins TRBV7-8 and TRBJ2-2; D is uncertain. The germline V gene encodes CDR1 SGHVS and CDR2 FQNEAQ. The CDR3 is 11 amino acids. V lost 5 bases to trimming and J lost 6 bases, with 4 bases between them. CDR3 DNA sequence: TGTGCCAGCAGCCCCCCCGGGGAGCTGTTTTTT. Translated: CASSPPGELFF.

The chain carries TRBV6-5 and TRBJ1-1, with D tentatively TRBD1 (5 bases). Trimming removed 6 bases at V and 1 base at J, with 12 bases between. The CDR3 extends over 14 amino acids. Germline CDR1 is MNHEY and CDR2 is SVGAGI. CDR3 coding DNA: TGTGCCAGCAGCACAGGACGGGCGAACACTGAAGCTTTCTTT. It codes for CASSTGRANTEAFF.

The chain joins TRBV12-5 to TRBJ1-2, with TRBD1 identical over 7 bases. Germline V gene lookup returns CDR1 LGHNT and CDR2 FRNRAP. The V segment lost 2 bases and the J segment 4 bases; nucleotides outside the gene matches: 7. The CDR3 contains 15 residues. The CDR3 region has the DNA TGTGCTAGTGGTTTGTCTGGGACAGTCACCTATGGCTACACCTTC. Translated: CASGLSGTVTYGYTF.

The V gene is TRBV28, the J gene TRBJ1-6, with D possibly being TRBD1 (5 bases). The V end was cut by 6 bases, the J end by 5 bases, with 11 bases between. The CDR3 totals 14 residues. Germline V gene data show CDR1 as MDHEN and CDR2 as SYDVKM. The CDR3 DNA reads TGTGCCAGCAGGTTAGAGGGGAATAATTCACCCCTCCACTTT. Translated, it gives CASRLEGNNSPLHF.

The rearrangement uses TRBV21-1 and TRBJ1-3; TRBD1 is the table's D call and was not checked against the DNA. TRBV21-1 is deemed a pseudogene. The CDR3 consists of 15 residues. CDR3 residues: CASSGPGTAGNTIYF. The CDR3 bases are TGTGCCAGCAGCGGCCCCGGGACAGCTGGAAACACCATATATTTT.

V is TRBV5-6 and J is TRBJ2-4; D may match TRBD1 or TRBD2 (6 bases each). Germline V gives CDR1 SGHDT, CDR2 YYEEEE. The V and J ends lost 3 bases and 5 bases respectively, with 18 bases between them. The CDR3 extends over 16 amino acids. Written as DNA, the CDR3 is TGTGCCAGCAGCTCGCCGGTCGGGGGCCAGGAAAACATTCAGTACTTC. This sequence encodes CASSSPVGGQENIQYF.

The rearrangement links TRBV5-1 to TRBJ1-5; D is unclear. V was shortened by 2 bases and J by 0 bases, with 9 bases between the two germline ends. The germline V gene encodes CDR1 SGHRS and CDR2 YFSETQ. The CDR3 covers 15 residues. CDR3: CASSFAADSNQPQHF. The CDR3 DNA is TGCGCCAGCAGCTTTGCGGCAGATAGCAATCAGCCCCAGCATTTT.

The J gene is TRBJ2-1, the V gene TRBV21-1; the D call in the table, TRBD2, was not verified against the DNA. TRBV21-1 is described as a pseudogene. The CDR3 is 18 amino acids. CDR3 DNA sequence: TGTGCCAGCAGCAAAGGTCCCCGGCGGGAGATCTCCTACAATGAGCAGTTCTTC. It is translated as CASSKGPRREISYNEQFF.

In the case of this clone: One junction end does not reproduce the germline sequence, and a read error may be involved. The chain links TRBV7-7 to TRBJ2-1; a weak D match, TRBD1 (6 bases). CDR1 is SSHAT and CDR2 is FNYEAQ in the germline V gene (reference sequence). This CDR3 comprises 14 residues. CDR3 residues: CASSLGNGGTEQFF. The CDR3, as DNA: TGTGCTAGCAGCTTAGGTAATGGGGGCACTGAGCAGTTCTTC.

V and J are TRBV4-2 and TRBJ2-1, with a weak D call TRBD2 (6 bases). Germline CDR1 and CDR2: LGHNA and YNFKEQ. This CDR3 spans 17 amino acids. V shed 0 bases and J shed 1 base, with 13 bases lying between them. This CDR3 is CASSQEVERASYNEQFF. As DNA, the CDR3 is TGTGCCAGCAGCCAAGAAGTGGAGCGGGCTTCCTACAATGAGCAGTTCTTC.